Each of the 15 T cell receptor beta chains below was sequenced from the same sample in a study of blood T cell repertoires in COVID-19. The protocol was immunoSEQ multiplex PCR, while the TCRdb copy is restricted to in-frame clones and leaves out a portion. The sample includes roughly 80,000 clones, 82% seen only once; the top ten take around a fifth. The sample was peripheral blood. Source of these receptors: a human donor in a cohort sampled during active COVID-19.

The V call is TRBV3-1 (or the pseudogene TRBV3-2), the J call TRBJ2-5; D is perhaps TRBD1 (5 bases). The CDR3 has 14 amino acids. The V end was cut by 1 base, the J end by 1 base, with 7 bases between. The germline V gene has CDR1 LGHDT and CDR2 YNNKEL (reference sequence). This CDR3 reads CASSQAQVQETQYF. CDR3 in DNA: TGTGCCAGCAGCCAAGCACAGGTCCAAGAGACCCAGTACTTC.

V is TRBV6-2 or TRBV6-3 and J is TRBJ1-5; tentatively, D is TRBD1 (5 bases). Germline V gives CDR1 MNHEY, CDR2 SVGEGT. This CDR3 is 16 amino acids long. V was pared by 2 bases and J by 6 bases, with 17 bases between. Written as DNA, the CDR3 is TGTGCCAGCAGTTACCACGTGGGGGGACGGGGTCAGCCCCAGCATTTT. This encodes CASSYHVGGRGQPQHF.

This clone turned up a few times. The rearrangement joins TRBV2 to TRBJ2-7; D not resolved. Germline-derived CDR1 and CDR2 are SNHLY and FYNNEI. The CDR3 length is 11 residues. V was trimmed by 7 bases and J by 0 bases, leaving 4 bases between them. The CDR3 DNA sequence: TGTGCCAGCACCCGCTCCTACGAGCAGTACTTC. This sequence encodes CASTRSYEQYF.

DNA for the CDR3: TGTGCCAGCAGCGACAGGGGCAGCAATCAGCCCCAGCATTTT. Amino acids: CASSDRGSNQPQHF. This chain joins TRBV6-5 and TRBJ1-5; 8 nucleotides agree with TRBD1. V shed 6 bases, J shed 1 base, and the junction held 2 bases outside the gene matches. Looked up from germline, CDR1 is MNHEY and CDR2 is SVGAGI. This CDR3 comprises 14 residues.

The sample holds one count of this clone. The CDR3 region is CASSRGRTDTQYF. DNA of the CDR3: TGTGCCAGTAGCCGGGGTAGAACAGATACGCAGTATTTT. This rearrangement joins TRBV19 to TRBJ2-3; D perhaps matches TRBD2 (5 bases). Germline lookup yields CDR1 LNHDA and CDR2 SQIVND (reference sequence). The V end lost 6 bases, the J end lost 3 bases, and 10 bases lay between the germline ends. The length of the CDR3 is 13 residues.

DNA for the CDR3: TGTGCCAGCAGTTACGTAGGGACAGCGTATGGCTACACCTTC. It is translated as CASSYVGTAYGYTF. The chain uses TRBV6-5 and TRBJ1-2; 7 nucleotides match TRBD1. Per the germline V gene, CDR1 is MNHEY and CDR2 is SVGAGI. Losses at the gene ends were 2 bases for V and 5 bases for J; bases not matched to a gene: 5. The CDR3 consists of 14 residues.

This sequence joins TRBV7-2 and TRBJ1-6; D gene unclear. CDR1 is SGHTA, CDR2 FQGNSA, per germline. Trimming removed 5 bases from V and 8 bases from J, with 16 bases in between. The CDR3 is 15 residues long. The CDR3 bases are TGTGCCAGCAGCCGCAAGGCGGGTTTTGATTCACCCCTCCACTTT. Translation gives CASSRKAGFDSPLHF.

The CDR3 nucleotides read TGTGCCAGCAGTTACAGCGGGCCTGAAGCTTTCTTT. Encoded protein: CASSYSGPEAFF. This rearrangement joins TRBV12-3 or TRBV12-4 to TRBJ1-1, with D uncertain. V lost 4 bases, J lost 6 bases, and 9 bases lay in between. The CDR3 covers 12 residues.

The chain combines TRBV2 with TRBJ1-5, with D possibly being TRBD1 (5 bases). The ends were cut back, 3 bases at V and 6 bases at J, with 18 bases in the middle. The CDR3 runs 16 residues. CDR1 and CDR2 (germline): SNHLY, FYNNEI. CDR3 sequence: CASSEENRRAAQPQHF. For the CDR3, the DNA is TGTGCCAGCAGTGAGGAAAACAGGAGGGCGGCTCAGCCCCAGCATTTT.

In nucleotides, the CDR3 is TGTGCCAGCAGTTACGGAGGGTCCCGGAGCACCGGGGAGCTGTTTTTT. The encoded protein is CASSYGGSRSTGELFF. J is TRBJ2-2 and V is TRBV6-6; D might be TRBD2 (6 bases). Germline CDR1 MNHNY, CDR2 SVGAGI (reference sequence). The length of the CDR3 is 16 residues. V lost 2 bases, J lost 4 bases, and 14 bases lay in between.

The rearrangement links TRBV11-3 to TRBJ2-3; TRBD2 matches 10 bases. CDR1 and CDR2 (germline): SGHNT, YENEEA. V was pared by 5 bases and J by 6 bases, with 11 bases of the junction left unmatched. The length of the CDR3 is 16 residues. CDR3 loop: CASSITTSGGADTQYF. CDR3 DNA: TGTGCCAGCAGCATAACGACAAGCGGGGGGGCTGATACGCAGTATTTT.

The chain recombines TRBV18 with TRBJ2-7; the match to TRBD1 covers 10 bases. The CDR3 length is 14 residues. V lost 8 bases to trimming and J lost 6 bases; unmatched junction nucleotides: 10. The V gene's germline CDR1 is KGHSH and CDR2 LQKENI. The CDR3 spells CASPRGTGAGEQYF. The DNA for the CDR3 is TGTGCCAGCCCCCGGGGGACAGGGGCGGGCGAGCAGTACTTC.

This clone was observed a single time. V gene TRBV28 combines with J gene TRBJ1-2; 8 nucleotides align to TRBD1. V gave up 3 bases and J gave up 4 bases; unmatched junction bases: 1. CDR1 is MDHEN, CDR2 SYDVKM, per germline. This CDR3 spans 13 amino acids. The CDR3 protein is CASSFGTGYGYTF. CDR3 nucleotides: TGTGCCAGCAGTTTCGGGACAGGCTATGGCTACACCTTC.

This clone was recorded once. V and J are TRBV19 and TRBJ1-6; the D is unclear. The V gene's germline CDR1 is LNHDA and CDR2 SQIVND (reference sequence). The V and J ends lost 3 bases and 8 bases respectively, with 11 bases between them. The CDR3 length is 14 residues. The CDR3 reads CASSISGIDSPLHF. Here the CDR3 DNA reads TGTGCCAGTAGTATTTCCGGGATCGATTCACCCCTCCACTTT.

The CDR3 sequence is CASRYGQGSYNEQFF. CDR3 DNA sequence: TGTGCCAGCAGATACGGACAGGGGTCCTACAATGAGCAGTTCTTC. The chain employs TRBV2 and TRBJ2-1; the match to TRBD1 covers 9 bases. CDR1 is SNHLY, CDR2 FYNNEI, per germline. Trimming at V came to 6 bases and at J to 1 base, leaving 4 bases not matched to a gene. The CDR3 loop spans 15 amino acids.